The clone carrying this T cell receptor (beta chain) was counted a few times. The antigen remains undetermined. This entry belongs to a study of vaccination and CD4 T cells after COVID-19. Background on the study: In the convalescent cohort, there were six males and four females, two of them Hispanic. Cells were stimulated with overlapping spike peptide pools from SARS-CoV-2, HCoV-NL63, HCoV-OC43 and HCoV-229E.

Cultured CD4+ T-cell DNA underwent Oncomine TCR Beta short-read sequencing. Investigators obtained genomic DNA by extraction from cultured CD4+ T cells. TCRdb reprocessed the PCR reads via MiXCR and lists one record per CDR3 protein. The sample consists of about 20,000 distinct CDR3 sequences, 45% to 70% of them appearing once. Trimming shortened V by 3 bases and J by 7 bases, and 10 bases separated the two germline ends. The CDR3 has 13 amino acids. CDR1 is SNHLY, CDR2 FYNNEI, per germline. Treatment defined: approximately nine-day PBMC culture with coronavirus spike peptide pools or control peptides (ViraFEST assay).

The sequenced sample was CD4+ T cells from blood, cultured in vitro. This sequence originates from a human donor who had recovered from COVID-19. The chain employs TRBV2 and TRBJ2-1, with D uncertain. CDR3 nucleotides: TGTGCCAGCAGTGATCGTCGACTTAATGAGCAGTTCTTC. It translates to CASSDRRLNEQFF.